Here is one T cell receptor (beta chain) with its context. What it recognizes is unknown. Run at survey level, the immunoSEQ assay was version v3.0. The table came from immunoSEQ multiplex PCR; TCRdb's copy has only in-frame clones and leaves some out. The sample records 25,000 to 30,000 clones, more than 70% being singletons. This entry comes from a study of long-term antiretroviral therapy in people with HIV. Study results and limitations: All time points showed a repertoire dominated by clones expanded before ART.

The CDR3 extends over 13 amino acids. Germline CDR1 and CDR2: LGHNA and YNFKEQ. V lost 1 base, J lost 9 bases, and 10 bases lay in between. The chain links TRBV4-2 to TRBJ2-1; D might be TRBD2 (5 bases). The TCR was taken from a man in his forties or fifties with HIV. This material consisted of unsorted PBMCs, taken about 5 years after starting antiretroviral therapy. The CDR3 DNA reads as TGTGCCAGCAGCCAAGTTCGGGATGCTGAGCAGTTCTTC. It codes for CASSQVRDAEQFF.